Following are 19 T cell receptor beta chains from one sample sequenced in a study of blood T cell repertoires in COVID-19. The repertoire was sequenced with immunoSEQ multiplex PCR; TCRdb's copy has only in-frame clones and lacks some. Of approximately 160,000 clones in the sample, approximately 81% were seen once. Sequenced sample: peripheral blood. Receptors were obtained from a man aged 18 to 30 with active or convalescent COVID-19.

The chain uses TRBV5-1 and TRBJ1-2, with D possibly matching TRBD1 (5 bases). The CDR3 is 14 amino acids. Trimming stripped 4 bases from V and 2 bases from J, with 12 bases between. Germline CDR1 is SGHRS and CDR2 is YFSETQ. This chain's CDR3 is CASSRDLPNYGYTF. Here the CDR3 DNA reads TGCGCCAGCAGCCGGGACTTACCCAACTATGGCTACACCTTC.

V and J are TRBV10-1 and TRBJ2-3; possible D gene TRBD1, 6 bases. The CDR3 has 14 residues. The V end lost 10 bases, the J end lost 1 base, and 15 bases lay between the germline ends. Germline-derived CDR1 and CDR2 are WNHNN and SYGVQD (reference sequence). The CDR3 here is CATTDRTRTDTQYF. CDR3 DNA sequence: TGCGCCACCACAGACAGGACGCGCACAGATACGCAGTATTTT.

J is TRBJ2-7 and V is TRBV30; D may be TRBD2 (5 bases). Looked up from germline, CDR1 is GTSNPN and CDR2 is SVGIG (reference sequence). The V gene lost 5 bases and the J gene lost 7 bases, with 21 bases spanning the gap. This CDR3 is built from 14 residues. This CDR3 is CAWALGSMIREQYF. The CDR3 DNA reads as TGTGCCTGGGCATTAGGGAGCATGATACGGGAGCAGTACTTC.

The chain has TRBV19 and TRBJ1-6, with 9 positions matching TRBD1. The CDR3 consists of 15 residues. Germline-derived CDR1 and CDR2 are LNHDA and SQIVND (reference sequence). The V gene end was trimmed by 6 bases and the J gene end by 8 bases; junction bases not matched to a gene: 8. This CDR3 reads CASSNTGTGYSPLHF. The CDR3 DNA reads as TGTGCCAGTAGCAATACCGGGACAGGGTATTCACCCCTCCACTTT.

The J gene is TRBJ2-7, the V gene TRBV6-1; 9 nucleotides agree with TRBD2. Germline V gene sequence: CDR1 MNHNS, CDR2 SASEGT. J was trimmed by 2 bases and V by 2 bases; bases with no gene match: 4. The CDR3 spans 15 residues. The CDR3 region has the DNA TGTGCCAGCAGTGAACTGGGCGGGGGGGCCTACGAGCAGTACTTC. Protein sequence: CASSELGGGAYEQYF.

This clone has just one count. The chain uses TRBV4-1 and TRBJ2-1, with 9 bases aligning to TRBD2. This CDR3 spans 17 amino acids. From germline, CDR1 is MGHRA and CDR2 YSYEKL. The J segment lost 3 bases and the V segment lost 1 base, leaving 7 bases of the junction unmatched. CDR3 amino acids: CASSQGLGGGVYNEQFF. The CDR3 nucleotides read TGCGCCAGCAGCCAAGGGCTAGGCGGGGGGGTCTACAATGAGCAGTTCTTC.

This CDR3 reads CASSAGQGPFGEQFF. In nucleotides, the CDR3 is TGTGCCAGCAGTGCCGGACAGGGCCCGTTTGGTGAGCAGTTCTTC. The chain is built from TRBV2 and TRBJ2-1, with 8 bases lining up with TRBD1. The CDR3 runs 15 residues. Trimming at V came to 4 bases and at J to 9 bases, leaving 11 bases not matched to a gene. Germline lookup yields CDR1 SNHLY and CDR2 FYNNEI.

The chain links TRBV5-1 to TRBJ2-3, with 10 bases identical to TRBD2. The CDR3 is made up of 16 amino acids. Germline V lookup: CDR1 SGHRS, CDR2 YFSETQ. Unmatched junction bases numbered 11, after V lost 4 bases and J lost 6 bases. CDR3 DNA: TGCGCCAGCAGCCCGAGGACTAGCGGAGGGGAGGATACGCAGTATTTT. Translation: CASSPRTSGGEDTQYF.

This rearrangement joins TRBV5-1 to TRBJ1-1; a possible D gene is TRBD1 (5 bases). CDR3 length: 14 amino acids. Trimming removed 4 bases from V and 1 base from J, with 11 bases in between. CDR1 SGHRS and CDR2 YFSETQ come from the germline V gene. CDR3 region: CASSGLGGNTEAFF. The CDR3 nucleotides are TGCGCCAGCAGCGGTCTCGGGGGGAACACTGAAGCTTTCTTT.

CDR3 sequence: CASSYSTSPGELFF. The CDR3 DNA sequence: TGTGCCAGCAGTTACTCGACTAGTCCCGGGGAGCTGTTTTTT. The V gene is TRBV6-5, the J gene TRBJ2-2; D possibly corresponds to TRBD2 (6 bases). The CDR3 consists of 14 residues. The germline V gene has CDR1 MNHEY and CDR2 SVGAGI. V shed 0 bases and J shed 6 bases, with 8 bases lying between them.

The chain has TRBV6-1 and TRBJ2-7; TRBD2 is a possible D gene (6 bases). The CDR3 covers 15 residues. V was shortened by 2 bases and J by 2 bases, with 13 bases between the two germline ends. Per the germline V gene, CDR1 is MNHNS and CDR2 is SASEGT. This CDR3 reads CASSEMAGNTYEQYF. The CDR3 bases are TGTGCCAGCAGTGAAATGGCGGGGAATACCTACGAGCAGTACTTC.

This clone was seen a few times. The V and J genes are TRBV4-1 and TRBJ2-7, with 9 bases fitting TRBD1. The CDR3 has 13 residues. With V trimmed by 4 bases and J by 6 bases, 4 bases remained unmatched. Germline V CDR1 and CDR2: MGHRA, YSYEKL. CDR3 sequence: CASSRDREGEQYF. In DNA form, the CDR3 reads TGCGCCAGCAGCCGGGACAGGGAAGGCGAGCAGTACTTC.

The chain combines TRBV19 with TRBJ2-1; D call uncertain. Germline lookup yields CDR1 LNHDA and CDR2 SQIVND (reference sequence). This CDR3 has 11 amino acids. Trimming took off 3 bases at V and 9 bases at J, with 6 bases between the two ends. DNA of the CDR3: TGTGCCAGTAGTATCCTAGGTGAGCAGTTCTTC. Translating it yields CASSILGEQFF.

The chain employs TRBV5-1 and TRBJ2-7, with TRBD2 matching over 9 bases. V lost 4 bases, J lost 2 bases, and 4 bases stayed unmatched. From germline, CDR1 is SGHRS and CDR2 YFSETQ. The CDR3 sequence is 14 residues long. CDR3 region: CASSPERGAYEQYF. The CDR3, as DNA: TGCGCCAGCAGCCCCGAGCGGGGGGCCTACGAGCAGTACTTC.

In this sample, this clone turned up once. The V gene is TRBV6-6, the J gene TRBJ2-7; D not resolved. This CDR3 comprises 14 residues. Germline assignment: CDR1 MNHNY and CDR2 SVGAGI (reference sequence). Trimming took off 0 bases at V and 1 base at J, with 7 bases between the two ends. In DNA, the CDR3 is TGTGCCAGCAGTTACTCGCCCAGATCCTACGAGCAGTACTTC. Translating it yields CASSYSPRSYEQYF.

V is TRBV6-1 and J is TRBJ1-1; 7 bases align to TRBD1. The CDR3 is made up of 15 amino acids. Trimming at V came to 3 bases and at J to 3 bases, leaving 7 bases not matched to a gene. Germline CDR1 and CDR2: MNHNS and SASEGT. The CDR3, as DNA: TGTGCCAGCAGTGATAAGACAGGGCAAGACACTGAAGCTTTCTTT. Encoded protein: CASSDKTGQDTEAFF.

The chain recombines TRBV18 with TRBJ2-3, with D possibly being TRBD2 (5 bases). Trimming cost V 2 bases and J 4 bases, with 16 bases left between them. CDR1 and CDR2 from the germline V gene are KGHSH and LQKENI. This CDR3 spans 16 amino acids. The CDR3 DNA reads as TGTGCCAGCTCACCATTAGAATTCCGGGGTGCAGATACGCAGTATTTT. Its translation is CASSPLEFRGADTQYF.

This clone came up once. CDR3 protein: CASSTARRTYGYTF. CDR3 DNA sequence: TGTGCCAGCAGCACGGCGAGGAGGACCTATGGCTACACCTTC. This rearrangement joins TRBV13 to TRBJ1-2; D unresolved. The CDR3 is 14 amino acids. Trimming took off 5 bases at V and 4 bases at J, with 14 bases between the two ends. Germline lookup yields CDR1 PRHDT and CDR2 FYEKMQ (reference sequence).

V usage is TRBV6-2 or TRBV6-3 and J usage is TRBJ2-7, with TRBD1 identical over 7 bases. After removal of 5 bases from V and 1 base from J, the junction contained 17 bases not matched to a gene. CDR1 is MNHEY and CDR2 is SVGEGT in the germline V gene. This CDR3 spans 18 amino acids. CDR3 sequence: CASSGQTGAFYKSYEQYF. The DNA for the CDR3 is TGTGCCAGCAGTGGACAAACAGGGGCCTTTTATAAGTCCTACGAGCAGTACTTC.